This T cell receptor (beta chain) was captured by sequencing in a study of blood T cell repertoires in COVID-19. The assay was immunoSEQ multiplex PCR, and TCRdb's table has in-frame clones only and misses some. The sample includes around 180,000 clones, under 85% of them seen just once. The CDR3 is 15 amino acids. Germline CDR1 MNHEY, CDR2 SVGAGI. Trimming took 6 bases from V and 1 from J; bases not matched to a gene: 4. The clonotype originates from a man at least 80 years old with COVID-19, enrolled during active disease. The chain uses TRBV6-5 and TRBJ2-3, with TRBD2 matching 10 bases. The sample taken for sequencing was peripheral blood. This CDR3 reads CASSFTSGGTDTQYF. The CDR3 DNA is TGTGCCAGCAGCTTTACTAGCGGGGGCACAGATACGCAGTATTTT.